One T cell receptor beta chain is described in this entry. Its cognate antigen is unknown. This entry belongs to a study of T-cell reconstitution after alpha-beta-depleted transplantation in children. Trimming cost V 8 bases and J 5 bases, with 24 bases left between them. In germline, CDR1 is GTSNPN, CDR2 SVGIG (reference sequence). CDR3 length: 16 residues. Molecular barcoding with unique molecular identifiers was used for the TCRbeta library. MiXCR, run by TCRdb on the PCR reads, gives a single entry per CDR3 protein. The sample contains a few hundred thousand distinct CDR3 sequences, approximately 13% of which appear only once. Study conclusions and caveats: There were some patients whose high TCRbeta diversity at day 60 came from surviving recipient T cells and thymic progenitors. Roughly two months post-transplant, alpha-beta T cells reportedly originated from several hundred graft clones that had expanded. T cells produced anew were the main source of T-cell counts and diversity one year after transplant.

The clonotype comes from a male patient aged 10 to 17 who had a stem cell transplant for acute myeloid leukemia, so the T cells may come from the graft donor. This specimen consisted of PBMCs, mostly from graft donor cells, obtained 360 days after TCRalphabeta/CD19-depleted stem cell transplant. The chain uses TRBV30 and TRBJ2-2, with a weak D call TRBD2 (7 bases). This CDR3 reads CARRLVGGGRTGELFF. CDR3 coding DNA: TGTGCCCGCCGCCTGGTAGGGGGGGGACGGACCGGGGAGCTGTTTTTT.